The 18 T cell receptor beta chains below were found in one sample sequenced in a study of T cells in Graves' hyperthyroidism and ophthalmopathy. Amplification yielded TCR beta CDR3 regions, with RNA transcripts as the source. Initially, a first-round RT-PCR of the TCR CDR3 employed the HTBI primer set. One entry per CDR3 protein results from TCRdb running MiXCR on the multiplex PCR reads. The repertoire holds about 600,000 distinct CDR3 sequences, about 14% seen once, with about 12% in the top ten. The sequencing input was blood. The receptors originated from a woman aged 50 to 60 with Graves' ophthalmopathy.

This clonotype was seen a handful of times. The junction differs from germline at one of its ends, possibly a read error. This chain joins TRBV7-8 and TRBJ2-7; D is possibly TRBD2 (6 bases). Germline V CDR1 and CDR2: SGHVS, FQNEAQ. CDR3 size: 13 residues. The CDR3 region is CANSRDRGSEQYF. CDR3 bases: TGTGCCAACAGCCGGGATCGGGGGTCCGAGCAGTACTTC.

This clonotype was seen only a few times. V is TRBV20-1 and J is TRBJ2-1; the D gene is possibly TRBD2 (6 bases). CDR3 length: 15 residues. Germline CDR1 is DFQATT and CDR2 is SNEGSKA (reference sequence). Trimming took off 2 bases at V and 3 bases at J, with 14 bases between the two ends. DNA for the CDR3: TGCAGTGCTAGATCACTAGCCACACTCTACAATGAGCAGTTCTTC. Protein product: CSARSLATLYNEQFF.

The J gene is TRBJ2-5, the V gene TRBV6-6; D tentatively reads TRBD1 or TRBD2 (6 bases each). V lost 0 bases and J 5 bases, leaving 16 bases between the germline ends. The CDR3 has 16 amino acids. Germline CDR1 and CDR2: MNHNY and SVGAGI (reference sequence). DNA of the CDR3: TGTGCCAGCAGTTACTCGGGGGGCTACGGGGGTGAGACCCAGTACTTC. Its protein is CASSYSGGYGGETQYF.

A few counts support this clonotype. The chain combines TRBV28 with TRBJ1-2, with D unresolved. CDR3 length equals 14 residues. Germline values: CDR1 MDHEN, CDR2 SYDVKM. The V and J ends lost 6 bases and 0 bases respectively, with 11 bases between them. Here the CDR3 DNA reads TGTGCCAGCAGGGACGGAGACCCTAACTATGGCTACACCTTC. It codes for CASRDGDPNYGYTF.

Concerning this clonotype itself: At one end, the junction sequence differs from germline, possibly due to a read error. The chain recombines TRBV6-4 with TRBJ1-3; D gene unclear. The germline V gene encodes CDR1 MRHNA and CDR2 SNTAGT. The CDR3 spans 16 residues. CDR3 amino acids: CASSEFGDGSGNAIYF. CDR3 sequence (DNA): TGTGCCAGCAGTGAATTTGGAGATGGATCTGGAAACGCCATATATTTT.

This clonotype was found many times. V and J are TRBV3-1 and TRBJ2-1; D is uncertain. Germline loops: CDR1 LGHDT, CDR2 YNNKEL (reference sequence). This CDR3 has 19 amino acids. Trimming removed 6 bases from V and 5 bases from J, with 29 bases in between. In nucleotides, the CDR3 is TGTGCCAGCAGTCCAAATAAGCGTACAAATCGGGTCGGTCACAATGAGCAGTTCTTC. Its protein is CASSPNKRTNRVGHNEQFF.

This clonotype was picked up a small number of times. The rearrangement uses TRBV7-8 and TRBJ1-2, with TRBD1 as a possible D gene (6 bases). CDR1 is SGHVS and CDR2 is FQNEAQ in the germline V gene. The CDR3 is made up of 14 amino acids. The V end was cut by 0 bases, the J end by 5 bases, with 10 bases between. The CDR3: CASSLAPQGYGYTF. The CDR3 DNA follows: TGTGCCAGCAGCTTAGCGCCACAGGGTTATGGCTACACCTTC.

The V call is TRBV4-3, the J call TRBJ2-7; D unclear. CDR1 and CDR2 from the germline V gene are LGHNA and YSLEER. The germline V and J ends were trimmed by 0 bases and 4 bases, with 10 bases remaining between them. The CDR3 runs 14 residues. The CDR3 DNA follows: TGCGCCAGCAGCCAAGAAAGATCTACGTACGAGCAGTACTTC. It translates to CASSQERSTYEQYF.

In its sample, this clonotype was seen many times. CDR3 bases: TGTGCCAGCAGTACAGGGAAACAGCCCCAGCATTTT. It is translated as CASSTGKQPQHF. The V and J genes are TRBV28 and TRBJ1-5; perhaps TRBD1 as D (6 bases). The CDR3 length is 12 residues. V gave up 5 bases and J gave up 7 bases, with 9 bases separating them. CDR1 MDHEN and CDR2 SYDVKM come from the germline V gene.

The chain employs TRBV10-3 and TRBJ2-1; TRBD2 matches 14 bases. The CDR3 has 17 amino acids. V shed 1 base and J 5 bases; nucleotides not matched to a gene: 4. Germline V gene lookup returns CDR1 ENHRY and CDR2 SYGVKD. The CDR3 DNA follows: TGTGCCATCAGTGAGTATCCGGGACTAGCGGGGGACAATGAGCAGTTCTTC. This encodes CAISEYPGLAGDNEQFF.

Worth noting for this clonotype: This may stem from a read error, because a much larger clone lies one nucleotide away. The chain recombines TRBV19 with TRBJ2-7; the match to TRBD2 covers 11 bases. Trimming at V came to 3 bases and at J to 6 bases, leaving 16 bases not matched to a gene. Per the germline V gene, CDR1 is LNHDA and CDR2 is SQIVND (reference sequence). This CDR3 comprises 18 residues. CDR3 in amino acids: CASSIDGTSGYVSCEQYF. The CDR3 DNA sequence: TGTGCCAGTAGTATTGACGGGACTAGCGGCTATGTAAGCTGCGAGCAGTACTTC.

This clonotype occurred many times. This sequence joins TRBV7-2 and TRBJ2-7, with 12 bases matching TRBD2. This CDR3 contains 17 residues. Germline V gene data show CDR1 as SGHTA and CDR2 as FQGNSA. V lost 5 bases and J lost 2; bases outside the gene matches: 10. DNA of the CDR3: TGTGCCAGCAGCGGTGGGACTAGCGGGCTTCTAACCTACGAGCAGTACTTC. Its translation: CASSGGTSGLLTYEQYF. Supplemented by reference TRBV7-2 and TRBJ2-7, the full variable domain reads GAGVSQSPSNKVTEKGKDVELRCDPISGHTALYWYRQSLGQGLEFLIYFQGNSAPDKSGLPSDRFSAERTGGSVSTLTIQRTQQEDSAVYLCASSGGTSGLLTYEQYFGPGTRLTVT.

This clonotype was observed a few times. The chain is built from TRBV11-2 and TRBJ2-3; D is unresolved. Germline assignment: CDR1 SGHAT and CDR2 FQNNGV. V lost 0 bases and J 8 bases, leaving 15 bases between the germline ends. The CDR3 spans 15 residues. CDR3 loop: CASSLDRQRVGTQYF. The CDR3 coding sequence is TGTGCCAGCAGCTTAGATCGTCAAAGAGTCGGTACGCAGTATTTT.

This clonotype was counted at least ten times. J is TRBJ2-1 and V is TRBV20-1; TRBD2 matches 12 bases. The V and J ends lost 5 bases and 5 bases, in that order; junction bases with no gene match: 7. The germline gives CDR1 DFQATT, CDR2 SNEGSKA (reference sequence). The CDR3 extends over 15 amino acids. The CDR3 region is CSAGQTSGRDNEQFF. The CDR3 nucleotides read TGCAGTGCTGGTCAGACTAGCGGGAGAGACAATGAGCAGTTCTTC.

This clonotype was seen at least ten times. V and J are TRBV5-1 and TRBJ2-1, with D perhaps matching TRBD1 or TRBD2 (5 bases each). The V gene's germline CDR1 is SGHRS and CDR2 YFSETQ. The CDR3 has 15 residues. V was shortened by 5 bases and J by 4 bases, with 16 bases between the two germline ends. This CDR3 is CASSLSGEGYNEQFF. The DNA of the CDR3 is TGCGCCAGCAGTCTAAGCGGAGAGGGGTACAATGAGCAGTTCTTC.

Details on this clonotype: A clone one base away is much larger, so this may be a read error. V is TRBV18 and J is TRBJ2-5, with 7 bases lining up with TRBD1. The CDR3 loop spans 15 amino acids. CDR1 is KGHSH, CDR2 LQKENI, per germline. The CDR3 sequence is CAGSPVPGQQETQYF. The CDR3 region has the DNA TGTGCCGGCTCACCCGTACCGGGACAGCAAGAGACCCAGTACTTC.

This clonotype was seen a few times. The CDR3 protein is CATSRDHDSGNTIYF. The CDR3 DNA is TGTGCCACCAGCAGAGATCACGACTCTGGAAACACCATATATTTT. The genes are TRBV15 and TRBJ1-3; D not certain. Per the germline V gene, CDR1 is LNHNV and CDR2 is YYDKDF (reference sequence). The CDR3 is made up of 15 amino acids. The V and J ends lost 0 bases and 0 bases respectively, with 6 bases between them.

This clonotype was seen ten or more times. The chain employs TRBV5-1 and TRBJ1-6; 11 nucleotides agree with TRBD1. Germline V gene lookup returns CDR1 SGHRS and CDR2 YFSETQ. The CDR3 length is 16 residues. V trimming: 0 bases; J trimming: 6 bases; junction bases outside the gene matches: 2. The CDR3 DNA sequence: TGCGCCAGCAGCTTGGAAGGGACAGGGGGTAATTCACCCCTCCACTTT. Protein sequence: CASSLEGTGGNSPLHF.